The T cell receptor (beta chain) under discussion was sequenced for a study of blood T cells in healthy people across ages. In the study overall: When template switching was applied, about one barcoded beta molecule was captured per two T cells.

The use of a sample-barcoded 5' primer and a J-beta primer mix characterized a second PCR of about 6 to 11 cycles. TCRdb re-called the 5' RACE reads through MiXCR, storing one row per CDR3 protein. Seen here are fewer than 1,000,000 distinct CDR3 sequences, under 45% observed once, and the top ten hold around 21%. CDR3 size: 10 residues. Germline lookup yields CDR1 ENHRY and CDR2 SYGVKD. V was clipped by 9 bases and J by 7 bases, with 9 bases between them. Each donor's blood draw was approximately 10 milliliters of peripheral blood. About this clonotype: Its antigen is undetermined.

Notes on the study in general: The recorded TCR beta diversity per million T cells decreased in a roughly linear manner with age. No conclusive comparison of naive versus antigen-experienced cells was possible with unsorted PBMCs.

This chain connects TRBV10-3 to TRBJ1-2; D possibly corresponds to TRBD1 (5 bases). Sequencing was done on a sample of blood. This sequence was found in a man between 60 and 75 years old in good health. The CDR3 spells CAMGDGGYTF. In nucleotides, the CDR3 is TGTGCCATGGGGGACGGTGGCTACACCTTC.